This passage covers 32 T cell receptor beta chains from one sample sequenced in a study of shared clonotypes between healthy human individuals. The repertoire was sequenced with immunoSEQ multiplex PCR; TCRdb's copy has only in-frame clones and lacks some. The repertoire holds some 580,000 clones, with roughly 97% as singletons. The specimen was naive CD4+ T cells sorted from blood. Subset described: CD45RA+ positively selected. The receptor source for this set is a woman aged 30 to 39 in good health.

This chain connects TRBV7-2 to TRBJ2-7; 7 nucleotides agree with TRBD1. The CDR3 extends over 13 amino acids. The V and J ends lost 5 bases and 2 bases, in that order; junction bases with no gene match: 3. CDR1 is SGHTA and CDR2 is FQGNSA in the germline V gene. DNA for the CDR3: TGTGCCAGCAGCGACAGGGTACCCTACGAGCAGTACTTC. Translating gives CASSDRVPYEQYF.

This chain links TRBV29-1 with TRBJ2-7; D uncertain. This CDR3 contains 10 residues. Germline V gene data show CDR1 as SQVTM and CDR2 as ANQGSEA. The V end was cut by 5 bases, the J end by 6 bases, with 8 bases between. The CDR3 loop reads CSVLSREQYF. The CDR3 nucleotides are TGCAGCGTTTTAAGCCGCGAGCAGTACTTC.

The CDR3 DNA reads TGTGCCATCAGTCGACTAGCGGGGGACACAGATACGCAGTATTTT. The encoded protein is CAISRLAGDTDTQYF. The J gene is TRBJ2-3, the V gene TRBV10-3, with 12 bases aligning to TRBD2. Germline CDR1 and CDR2: ENHRY and SYGVKD. With V trimmed by 5 bases and J by 2 bases, 2 bases remained unmatched. The CDR3 covers 15 residues.

The gene calls are TRBV5-1 and TRBJ2-7, with D perhaps TRBD2 (5 bases). The CDR3 loop spans 14 amino acids. Germline V lookup: CDR1 SGHRS, CDR2 YFSETQ. With 1 base removed from V and 0 bases from J, the gap between germline ends came to 8 bases. In nucleotides, the CDR3 is TGCGCCAGCAGCTTGTCCGGGAACTCCTACGAGCAGTACTTC. This encodes CASSLSGNSYEQYF. Supplemented by reference TRBV5-1 and TRBJ2-7, the full variable domain reads KAGVTQTPRYLIKTRGQQVTLSCSPISGHRSVSWYQQTPGQGLQFLFEYFSETQRNKGNFPGRFSGRQFSNSRSEMNVSTLELGDSALYLCASSLSGNSYEQYFGPGTRLTVT.

The V gene is TRBV7-9, the J gene TRBJ2-7; 11 bases are shared with TRBD1. The CDR3 length is 15 residues. V shed 2 bases, J shed 5 bases, and the junction held 5 bases outside the gene matches. Germline assignment: CDR1 SEHNR and CDR2 FQNEAQ (reference sequence). CDR3 residues: CASSLNPGQGDEQYF. The CDR3 DNA follows: TGTGCCAGCAGCTTAAACCCGGGACAGGGGGACGAGCAGTACTTC.

The V and J genes are TRBV7-9 and TRBJ2-1; perhaps TRBD2 as D (5 bases). Germline-derived CDR1 and CDR2 are SEHNR and FQNEAQ (reference sequence). The CDR3 consists of 18 residues. Between the trimmed V and J ends, which lost 2 bases and 0 bases, there was a span of 17 bases. CDR3 loop: CASSLIPKRYPSYNEQFF. As DNA, the CDR3 is TGTGCCAGCAGCTTAATTCCTAAGCGGTACCCCTCCTACAATGAGCAGTTCTTC.

CDR3 DNA sequence: TGCGCCAGCCTAGGGGGCAGGATGGACACTGAAGCTTTCTTT. It yields the protein CASLGGRMDTEAFF. The chain is built from TRBV10-2 and TRBJ1-1; 7 nucleotides align to TRBD1. The CDR3 has 14 amino acids. The V and J ends lost 8 bases and 3 bases, in that order; junction bases with no gene match: 9. Germline V gene sequence: CDR1 WSHSY, CDR2 SAAADI.

The J gene is TRBJ2-5, the V gene TRBV10-1, with 10 bases aligning to TRBD2. Per germline, CDR1 WNHNN and CDR2 SYGVQD (reference sequence). The ends lost 6 bases at V and 4 bases at J; junction bases unmatched: 11. CDR3 length: 16 amino acids. The CDR3 nucleotides are TGCGCCAGCAGCCCAAGCACAGCGGGAGGGCTAGAGACCCAGTACTTC. Translating it yields CASSPSTAGGLETQYF.

V and J are TRBV9 and TRBJ2-2, with D unclear. The ends were cut back, 4 bases at V and 7 bases at J, with 11 bases in the middle. CDR1 and CDR2 (germline): SGDLS, YYNGEE. The length of the CDR3 is 13 residues. The CDR3 region is CASSPRGIGELFF. The CDR3 coding sequence is TGTGCCAGCAGCCCGAGAGGAATCGGGGAGCTGTTTTTT.

The J gene is TRBJ1-1, the V gene TRBV6-5; tentative D call: TRBD1 (5 bases). CDR1 MNHEY and CDR2 SVGAGI come from the germline V gene. Between the trimmed V and J ends, which lost 6 bases and 5 bases, there was a span of 16 bases. The CDR3 is 14 amino acids. The CDR3 DNA is TGTGCCAGCAGCCAGACCCCCGACAGAACTGAAGCTTTCTTT. Protein product: CASSQTPDRTEAFF.

This chain links TRBV25-1 with TRBJ2-5; 10 bases map to TRBD2. Matching the DNA end better, TRBJ2-7 makes the J call doubtful. The germline V gene has CDR1 MGHDK and CDR2 SYGVNS. This CDR3 spans 12 amino acids. The CDR3 bases are TGTGCCAGCAGCCTAGCGGGAGACGAGCAGTACTTC. Its translation: CASSLAGDEQYF.

This clone was observed a single time. This chain joins TRBV10-2 and TRBJ2-7, with 11 bases that match TRBD2. The CDR3 consists of 14 residues. V lost 11 bases to trimming and J lost 2 bases; unmatched junction nucleotides: 8. CDR1 and CDR2 (germline): WSHSY, SAAADI. The CDR3 DNA sequence: TGCGCCGTAGAAACTAGCGGGAGACCCTACGAGCAGTACTTC. Its translation: CAVETSGRPYEQYF.

The chain recombines TRBV29-1 with TRBJ2-2; 8 nucleotides align to TRBD2. The ends lost 6 bases at V and 5 bases at J; junction bases unmatched: 5. The CDR3 runs 13 residues. CDR1 and CDR2 from the germline V gene are SQVTM and ANQGSEA. CDR3 bases: TGCAGCGTCCTGGGACTAGGGACCGGGGAGCTGTTTTTT. Residues: CSVLGLGTGELFF.

This clone was observed a single time. This chain links TRBV5-5 with TRBJ2-7; possible D gene TRBD1, 6 bases. V dropped 5 bases and J dropped 2 bases, with 17 bases sitting between them. Germline V gene sequence: CDR1 SGHKS, CDR2 YYEKEE (reference sequence). This CDR3 region has 15 residues. The CDR3 DNA reads as TGTGCCAGCAGTTTAACAGGGAGCCGGGCCTACGAGCAGTACTTC. It codes for CASSLTGSRAYEQYF.

The V gene is TRBV6-1, the J gene TRBJ1-1; D call uncertain. The CDR3 spans 13 residues. Germline V gives CDR1 MNHNS, CDR2 SASEGT. The ends were cut back, 7 bases at V and 6 bases at J, with 15 bases in the middle. CDR3 sequence: CASNFVAYSEAFF. The CDR3 DNA reads TGTGCCAGCAATTTCGTGGCGTACTCTGAAGCTTTCTTT.

The chain uses TRBV12-1 and TRBJ2-1; the D call TRBD2 from the table was never checked on the DNA. TRBV12-1 corresponds to a pseudogene. CDR3 length: 15 residues. The CDR3 here is CASSPTSGKSHEQFF. CDR3 DNA sequence: TGTGCCAGCAGCCCAACTAGCGGGAAGTCACATGAGCAGTTCTTC.

The chain is built from TRBV10-3 and TRBJ1-2; 8 bases agree with TRBD1. V trimming: 3 bases; J trimming: 4 bases; junction bases outside the gene matches: 1. Germline V gene data show CDR1 as ENHRY and CDR2 as SYGVKD. The CDR3 length is 13 residues. CDR3 sequence: CAISEQGGYGYTF. In DNA, the CDR3 is TGTGCCATCAGTGAACAGGGGGGCTATGGCTACACCTTC.

The J gene is TRBJ2-1, the V gene TRBV19; D ambiguous. The CDR3 covers 16 residues. Trimming took 3 bases from V and 2 from J, leaving 14 bases between them. Looked up from germline, CDR1 is LNHDA and CDR2 is SQIVND (reference sequence). CDR3 sequence: CASSIHQIGPYNEQFF. CDR3 coding DNA: TGTGCCAGTAGTATCCATCAGATCGGCCCCTACAATGAGCAGTTCTTC.

Comments on this clone: Germline is not matched at one junction end, which may reflect a read error. The gene calls are TRBV4-2 and TRBJ2-1; D gene uncertain. Germline CDR1 LGHNA, CDR2 YNFKEQ. This CDR3 has 11 amino acids. This CDR3 reads CASSQVDEQFF. The CDR3 DNA sequence: TGTGCCAGCAGCCAAGTCGATGAACAGTTCTTC.

V gene TRBV28 combines with J gene TRBJ1-5; D unresolved. Germline V gene data show CDR1 as MDHEN and CDR2 as SYDVKM. The CDR3 covers 14 residues. V was pared by 5 bases and J by 4 bases, with 12 bases between. The CDR3 protein is CASSPPRVNQPQHF. The CDR3 region has the DNA TGTGCCAGCAGTCCGCCTAGGGTAAATCAGCCCCAGCATTTT.

The chain has TRBV7-2 and TRBJ2-7; 7 nucleotides line up with TRBD1. Trimming cost V 2 bases and J 6 bases; bases outside gene matches: 7. This CDR3 contains 14 residues. Germline V gene lookup returns CDR1 SGHTA and CDR2 FQGNSA. CDR3 sequence: CASSLNRGTSEQYF. In DNA, the CDR3 is TGTGCCAGCAGCTTAAACAGGGGAACCTCCGAGCAGTACTTC.

The J gene is TRBJ2-1, the V gene TRBV6-1, with 10 nucleotides matching TRBD2. Looked up from germline, CDR1 is MNHNS and CDR2 is SASEGT. The CDR3 is 15 residues long. The V and J ends lost 5 bases and 5 bases, in that order; junction bases with no gene match: 6. The CDR3 here is CASSSLAGAHNEQFF. Written as DNA, the CDR3 is TGTGCCAGCAGTTCTCTAGCGGGAGCTCACAATGAGCAGTTCTTC.

The chain combines TRBV7-2 with TRBJ2-5; TRBD2 matches at 14 bases. The last part of the DNA fits TRBJ2-7 better; the J call may be wrong. This CDR3 spans 15 amino acids. The germline CDR1 and CDR2 sequences are SGHTA and FQGNSA. The CDR3 loop is CASSRTSGRSSEQYF. As DNA, the CDR3 is TGTGCCAGCAGTCGGACTAGCGGGAGGTCGAGCGAGCAGTACTTC.

This sequence joins TRBV5-1 and TRBJ1-2; 11 bases map to TRBD1. Germline loops: CDR1 SGHRS, CDR2 YFSETQ. V lost 3 bases to trimming and J lost 8 bases; unmatched junction nucleotides: 6. This CDR3 comprises 14 residues. The CDR3, as DNA: TGCGCCAGCAGCTGGACAGGGGGCGCGGGCGGCTACACCTTC. Translating it yields CASSWTGGAGGYTF. The full variable domain, in which reference TRBV5-1 and TRBJ1-2 provide the parts outside the CDR3, is KAGVTQTPRYLIKTRGQQVTLSCSPISGHRSVSWYQQTPGQGLQFLFEYFSETQRNKGNFPGRFSGRQFSNSRSEMNVSTLELGDSALYLCASSWTGGAGGYTFGSGTRLTVV.

V gene TRBV30 combines with J gene TRBJ1-5, with TRBD1 identical over 7 bases. The CDR3 loop spans 15 amino acids. The J segment lost 3 bases and the V segment lost 0 bases, leaving 5 bases of the junction unmatched. The germline V gene has CDR1 GTSNPN and CDR2 SVGIG (reference sequence). The CDR3 loop is CAWSVKGGPNQPQHF. DNA of the CDR3: TGTGCCTGGAGTGTAAAAGGGGGCCCCAATCAGCCCCAGCATTTT.

In regard to this clone: Other DNA sequences within the sample encode an identical CDR3. The chain couples TRBV30 to TRBJ2-5; D unclear. This CDR3 is 10 amino acids long. V was shortened by 0 bases and J by 4 bases, with 0 bases between the two germline ends. CDR1 is GTSNPN, CDR2 SVGIG, per germline (reference sequence). For the CDR3, the DNA is TGTGCCTGGAGTGTAGAGACCCAGTACTTC. Its protein product is CAWSVETQYF.

Of note for this clone: The sample contains more than one DNA sequence encoding this CDR3. The chain uses TRBV28 and TRBJ1-2; no reliable D call. The germline V gene has CDR1 MDHEN and CDR2 SYDVKM. This CDR3 has 12 amino acids. Trimming shortened V by 2 bases and J by 5 bases, and 6 bases separated the two germline ends. CDR3 region: CASSLGDYGYTF. For the CDR3, the DNA is TGTGCCAGCAGTTTAGGCGATTATGGCTACACCTTC.

CDR3 protein: CASSPGTGTETQYF. As DNA, the CDR3 is TGTGCCAGCTCTCCCGGGACAGGGACGGAGACCCAGTACTTC. V and J are TRBV18 and TRBJ2-5, with 9 bases that match TRBD1. This CDR3 has 14 amino acids. Per germline, CDR1 KGHSH and CDR2 LQKENI. Trimming at V came to 6 bases and at J to 5 bases, leaving 7 bases not matched to a gene.

The CDR3 is CATSSSTSRPQQYF. The DNA of the CDR3 is TGTGCCACCAGCAGTTCGACCTCAAGGCCTCAGCAGTACTTC. The rearrangement joins TRBV15 to TRBJ2-5; no firm D call. CDR3 length: 14 amino acids. V was cut by 3 bases and J by 11 bases, with 19 bases left in between. Germline CDR1 is LNHNV and CDR2 is YYDKDF (reference sequence).

This chain joins TRBV5-6 and TRBJ2-7, with TRBD2 matching over 13 bases. Germline CDR1 is SGHDT and CDR2 is YYEEEE. The CDR3 runs 19 residues. The trim removed 5 bases at V and 5 bases at J, leaving 19 bases unmatched. CDR3: CASSWTSGSFLTYGHEQYF. CDR3 coding DNA: TGTGCCAGCAGTTGGACTAGCGGGAGTTTTCTGACGTATGGCCACGAGCAGTACTTC.

This chain connects TRBV6-5 to TRBJ1-2, with TRBD1 as a possible D gene (6 bases). The V end was cut by 5 bases, the J end by 7 bases, with 14 bases between. CDR3 length: 13 residues. Germline lookup yields CDR1 MNHEY and CDR2 SVGAGI. The CDR3 loop is CASSPQGFSGYTF. The CDR3 nucleotides are TGTGCCAGCAGTCCACAGGGTTTCTCTGGCTACACCTTC.

This chain connects TRBV28 to TRBJ2-7; TRBD2 matches at 8 bases. This CDR3 is 14 amino acids long. Trimming removed 3 bases from V and 2 bases from J; junction bases left unmatched: 3. Germline CDR1 reads MDHEN; CDR2 reads SYDVKM. CDR3 region: CASSFQRGTYEQYF. In DNA, the CDR3 is TGTGCCAGCAGTTTTCAGCGGGGGACCTACGAGCAGTACTTC.